One and the same sample provided the 27 T cell receptor beta chains below, sequenced in a study of CD8 T cells in ankylosing spondylitis. One entry per CDR3 protein, called by TCRdb with MiXCR from the 5' RACE reads. Among some 200,000 distinct CDR3 sequences listed, roughly 13% were seen once. Input material: blood, either unsorted or a sorted T cell fraction (not recorded which). The receptors were gathered from a male donor with ankylosing spondylitis or in good health (not recorded which).

CDR3 DNA: TGTGCCAGCAGTTTAAAGGGGACGGCCCCCTACGAGCAGTACTTC. This sequence encodes CASSLKGTAPYEQYF. The chain employs TRBV27 and TRBJ2-7; tentatively, D is TRBD1 or TRBD2 (5 bases each). With 2 bases removed from V and 2 bases from J, the gap between germline ends came to 13 bases. Germline assignment: CDR1 MNHEY and CDR2 SMNVEV (reference sequence). CDR3 length: 15 amino acids.

The chain recombines TRBV5-1 with TRBJ2-1, with D perhaps TRBD2 (6 bases). This CDR3 region has 14 residues. The V and J ends lost 3 bases and 5 bases respectively, with 12 bases between them. Germline loops: CDR1 SGHRS, CDR2 YFSETQ. The CDR3, as DNA: TGCGCCAGCAGCTCGAACCGACTAGACAATGAGCAGTTCTTC. This sequence encodes CASSSNRLDNEQFF.

The table lists this clonotype with a few counts. The chain joins TRBV4-1 to TRBJ1-6; TRBD1 matches 11 bases. Germline assignment: CDR1 MGHRA and CDR2 YSYEKL. Trimming removed 0 bases from V and 11 bases from J; junction bases left unmatched: 3. The CDR3 totals 15 residues. The chain's CDR3 is CASSQDRGQGAPLHF. The CDR3 DNA follows: TGCGCCAGCAGCCAAGACAGGGGACAGGGGGCACCCCTCCACTTT.

V and J are TRBV4-1 and TRBJ1-2, with unresolved D. The CDR3 contains 13 residues. CDR1 MGHRA and CDR2 YSYEKL come from the germline V gene. Trimming took 3 bases from V and 4 from J, leaving 9 bases between them. CDR3 DNA: TGCGCCAGCAGCCAGGCGGCGCTCTATGGCTACACCTTC. This translates into CASSQAALYGYTF.

The sample holds many counts of this clonotype. The chain joins TRBV3-1 to TRBJ2-7; D remains unclear. The ends were cut back, 0 bases at V and 0 bases at J, with 9 bases in the middle. Germline V gene data show CDR1 as LGHDT and CDR2 as YNNKEL (reference sequence). The CDR3 runs to 15 residues. The DNA of the CDR3 is TGTGCCAGCAGCCAAGATACCTTACTCTCCTACGAGCAGTACTTC. Protein product: CASSQDTLLSYEQYF.

In this sample, this clonotype turned up a few times. The rearrangement uses TRBV19 and TRBJ2-1; TRBD1 matches at 8 bases. Germline CDR1 and CDR2: LNHDA and SQIVND (reference sequence). The CDR3 is 13 amino acids. V was pared by 5 bases and J by 8 bases, with 5 bases of the junction left unmatched. The CDR3 region has the DNA TGTGCCAGTAGTGGGACAGGTTCTTATGAGCAGTTCTTC. It yields the protein CASSGTGSYEQFF.

This clonotype was detected a few times. The chain couples TRBV3-1 to TRBJ2-5; maybe TRBD1 (6 bases). V shed 2 bases and J shed 5 bases, with 21 bases lying between them. Germline CDR1 and CDR2: LGHDT and YNNKEL (reference sequence). There are 17 residues in the CDR3. The chain's CDR3 is CASSQLGRGVSGETQYF. In DNA, the CDR3 is TGTGCCAGCAGCCAATTGGGCAGGGGTGTTTCGGGGGAGACCCAGTACTTC.

This clonotype was recorded at least ten times. The chain recombines TRBV5-5 with TRBJ2-1; 10 bases are a match to TRBD2. The CDR3 has 15 amino acids. Looked up from germline, CDR1 is SGHKS and CDR2 is YYEKEE (reference sequence). J lost 3 bases, V lost 4 bases, and 4 bases had no gene match. The CDR3 sequence: CASSHGLADYNEQFF. Here the CDR3 DNA reads TGTGCCAGCAGCCACGGACTAGCGGACTACAATGAGCAGTTCTTC.

This sequence joins TRBV12-3 or TRBV12-4 and TRBJ2-1, with 7 bases fitting TRBD1. This CDR3 is built from 15 residues. After removal of 5 bases from V and 5 bases from J, the junction contained 9 bases not matched to a gene. Written as DNA, the CDR3 is TGTGCCAGCAGTACCATGACAGGGTCTGACAATGAGCAGTTCTTC. It translates to CASSTMTGSDNEQFF.

This clonotype has a count of ten or more. The V gene is TRBV12-3 or TRBV12-4, the J gene TRBJ1-1; TRBD1 might be the D (5 bases). The CDR3 contains 11 residues. Trimming took 1 base from V and 8 from J, leaving 5 bases between them. Here the CDR3 DNA reads TGTGCCAGCAGTTTAGACAGGGAAGCTTTCTTT. This codes for CASSLDREAFF.

J is TRBJ2-5 and V is TRBV13, with a tentative D call TRBD2 (5 bases). The CDR3 runs 14 residues. V lost 5 bases and J 4 bases, leaving 14 bases between the germline ends. In germline, CDR1 is PRHDT, CDR2 FYEKMQ (reference sequence). CDR3 bases: TGTGCCAGCAGCCCCAGGACTCCGCCAGAGACCCAGTACTTC. Amino acid sequence: CASSPRTPPETQYF.

This clonotype was counted between two and nine times. This chain uses TRBV5-1 with TRBJ2-7; D could derive from TRBD1 or TRBD2 (5 bases each). Germline V lookup: CDR1 SGHRS, CDR2 YFSETQ. This CDR3 is built from 13 residues. Trimming shortened V by 2 bases and J by 5 bases, and 11 bases separated the two germline ends. The CDR3: CASSFGAGNEQYF. In nucleotides, the CDR3 is TGCGCCAGCAGCTTCGGGGCAGGGAACGAGCAGTACTTC.

The gene calls are TRBV12-3 or TRBV12-4 and TRBJ2-1; no clear D gene. Trimming left V 3 bases short and J 8 bases short, with 20 bases between. This CDR3 is built from 16 residues. Here the CDR3 reads CASSFFMVGPGDEQFF. The DNA for the CDR3 is TGTGCCAGCAGTTTTTTTATGGTGGGCCCTGGGGATGAGCAGTTCTTC.

This chain connects TRBV12-3 or TRBV12-4 to TRBJ1-2; no definite D call. The CDR3 runs 13 residues. V lost 3 bases, J lost 4 bases, and 9 bases lay in between. CDR3 sequence (DNA): TGTGCCAGCAGTTTGTCGAGGGTCTATGGCTACACCTTC. Translation gives CASSLSRVYGYTF.

In this sample, this clonotype turned up a few times. V usage is TRBV18 and J usage is TRBJ1-6, with D unclear. The CDR3 consists of 15 residues. Germline CDR1 and CDR2: KGHSH and LQKENI. With 5 bases removed from V and 10 bases from J, the gap between germline ends came to 18 bases. The CDR3 loop is CASSKAAAASSPLHF. The CDR3 DNA is TGTGCCAGCTCAAAGGCCGCGGCCGCATCCTCACCCCTCCACTTT.

This clonotype was counted ten times or more. The rearrangement links TRBV30 to TRBJ2-1, with D tentatively TRBD1 (6 bases). Germline CDR1 reads GTSNPN; CDR2 reads SVGIG (reference sequence). The germline V and J ends were trimmed by 1 base and 5 bases, with 15 bases remaining between them. The CDR3 sequence is 15 residues long. The CDR3 nucleotides read TGTGCCTGGAGTGAGAATTGGGCAGGGGACAATGAGCAGTTCTTC. Amino acids: CAWSENWAGDNEQFF. The variable domain in full, completed from reference TRBV30 and TRBJ2-1, reads SQTIHQWPATLVQPVGSPLSLECTVEGTSNPNLYWYRQAAGRGLQLLFYSVGIGQISSEVPQNLSASRPQDRQFILSSKKLLLSDSGFYLCAWSENWAGDNEQFFGPGTRLTVL.

This clonotype has at least ten counts. The chain has TRBV6-4 and TRBJ1-6, with D perhaps TRBD1 (6 bases). The V gene lost 2 bases and the J gene lost 7 bases, with 6 bases spanning the gap. The CDR3 consists of 13 residues. Germline V gene sequence: CDR1 MRHNA, CDR2 SNTAGT. CDR3 sequence (DNA): TGTGCCAGCAGTGACAGGGGGAATTCACCCCTCCACTTT. This sequence encodes CASSDRGNSPLHF.

The V and J genes are TRBV13 and TRBJ2-1; TRBD2 matches 9 bases. V was pared by 0 bases and J by 2 bases, with 5 bases of the junction left unmatched. The length of the CDR3 is 17 residues. The V gene's germline CDR1 is PRHDT and CDR2 FYEKMQ (reference sequence). The CDR3 region has the DNA TGTGCCAGCAGCTTAGGCCGCGGGGGGGGCACCTACAATGAGCAGTTCTTC. Protein: CASSLGRGGGTYNEQFF.

The rearrangement links TRBV7-9 to TRBJ1-1, with D unresolved. The CDR3 is made up of 14 amino acids. Deletions cut 4 bases from V and 6 bases from J, with 15 bases between. Germline CDR1 reads SEHNR; CDR2 reads FQNEAQ (reference sequence). The CDR3 DNA follows: TGTGCCAGCAGCTCATCAGACCCCGGGGCTGAAGCTTTCTTT. This translates into CASSSSDPGAEAFF.

The V gene is TRBV4-2, the J gene TRBJ1-6; D remains ambiguous. The germline gives CDR1 LGHNA, CDR2 YNFKEQ. CDR3 size: 14 residues. V was clipped by 6 bases and J by 8 bases, with 14 bases between them. The CDR3 DNA is TGTGCCAGCAGGGGGAGAGGAGAGGATTCACCCCTCCACTTT. Its translation: CASRGRGEDSPLHF.

This clonotype was counted a few times. The chain has TRBV20-1 and TRBJ1-1; weak D call: TRBD1 (6 bases). The CDR3 runs 13 residues. V lost 0 bases, J lost 7 bases, and 12 bases lay in between. Germline-derived CDR1 and CDR2 are DFQATT and SNEGSKA (reference sequence). The CDR3 bases are TGCAGTGCTAGAGATCGTGGACAGCTTGAAGCTTTCTTT. It is translated as CSARDRGQLEAFF.

This clonotype was counted many times. The genes are TRBV4-1 and TRBJ2-7; no clear D gene. V gave up 4 bases and J gave up 2 bases, with 12 bases separating them. Germline assignment: CDR1 MGHRA and CDR2 YSYEKL. The CDR3 is 14 residues long. CDR3 nucleotides: TGCGCCAGCAGCCGACCGGGTTCCCCCTACGAGCAGTACTTC. Its translation is CASSRPGSPYEQYF.

The V and J genes are TRBV6-2 or TRBV6-3 and TRBJ2-5; no clear D gene. V shed 2 bases and J shed 0 bases, with 10 bases lying between them. This CDR3 comprises 15 residues. CDR1 and CDR2 (germline): MNHEY, SVGEGT. The DNA for the CDR3 is TGTGCCAGCAGTTACCACCCCATATACCAAGAGACCCAGTACTTC. It translates to CASSYHPIYQETQYF.

The V call is TRBV5-1, the J call TRBJ2-4, with TRBD1 matching over 9 bases. Germline loops: CDR1 SGHRS, CDR2 YFSETQ. V gave up 4 bases and J gave up 9 bases; unmatched junction bases: 5. The CDR3 consists of 13 residues. The CDR3 nucleotides are TGCGCCAGCAGCCCCGGGACAGGGACCATTCAGTACTTC. Translated: CASSPGTGTIQYF.

This chain uses TRBV27 with TRBJ2-1, with unresolved D. The CDR3 covers 11 residues. Germline V gene data show CDR1 as MNHEY and CDR2 as SMNVEV (reference sequence). Trimming shortened V by 6 bases and J by 11 bases, and 11 bases separated the two germline ends. The CDR3 sequence is CASSLLGKQFF. The CDR3 bases are TGTGCCAGCAGCCTCCTTGGTAAGCAGTTCTTC.

The DNA of the CDR3 is TGTGCCAGCAGTTACTCGAGTGAAGAGCAGTACTTC. Protein product: CASSYSSEEQYF. J is TRBJ2-7 and V is TRBV6-6; D unclear. This CDR3 comprises 12 residues. Deletions cut 0 bases from V and 7 bases from J, with 7 bases between. Germline V gives CDR1 MNHNY, CDR2 SVGAGI (reference sequence).

This clonotype was counted only a few times. The chain employs TRBV7-6 and TRBJ2-2; 8 nucleotides line up with TRBD2. The CDR3 contains 17 residues. Germline CDR1 reads SGHVS; CDR2 reads FNYEAQ. V shed 0 bases, J shed 1 base, and the junction held 4 bases outside the gene matches. The CDR3 loop is CASSLAPLAGNTGELFF. CDR3 DNA: TGTGCCAGCAGCTTAGCGCCCCTAGCGGGGAACACCGGGGAGCTGTTTTTT.